The 30 T cell receptor beta chains below come from one sample, sequenced in a study of blood T cells in healthy people across ages. The authors ran a second PCR of roughly 6 to 12 cycles using a sample-barcoded 5' primer and a J-beta primer mix. TCRdb re-analysed the 5' RACE reads in MiXCR, keeping a single row per CDR3 protein. Of about 830,000 distinct CDR3 sequences in the sample, approximately 67% were seen once. Sequencing was done on a sample of blood. The receptors derive from a man aged 25 to 40 in good health.

The chain joins TRBV20-1 to TRBJ2-1, with TRBD2 matching over 8 bases. V shed 3 bases, J shed 12 bases, and the junction held 10 bases outside the gene matches. Germline CDR1 and CDR2: DFQATT and SNEGSKA (reference sequence). The CDR3 loop spans 13 amino acids. CDR3 region: CSASSSTSALQFF. The CDR3 nucleotides read TGCAGTGCTAGTAGCTCGACTAGCGCTTTGCAGTTCTTC.

In this sample, this clonotype turned up a few times. The CDR3 is CASSLYRVETQYF. The CDR3 region has the DNA TGTGCCAGCAGCTTATACAGGGTAGAGACCCAGTACTTC. The V and J genes are TRBV7-9 and TRBJ2-5, with a tentative D call TRBD1 (6 bases). The CDR3 spans 13 residues. Trimming removed 2 bases at V and 4 bases at J, with 8 bases between. Germline CDR1 reads SEHNR; CDR2 reads FQNEAQ (reference sequence).

The rearrangement joins TRBV20-1 to TRBJ2-7, with TRBD2 identical over 9 bases. Germline V gene sequence: CDR1 DFQATT, CDR2 SNEGSKA (reference sequence). CDR3 length: 15 amino acids. J gave up 0 bases and V 4 bases, and 7 bases lay outside the gene matches. CDR3 in DNA: TGCAGTGCTACGAGCGGGGGGCCCTCCTCCTACGAGCAGTACTTC. Translating gives CSATSGGPSSYEQYF.

This clonotype has a handful of counts. The rearrangement joins TRBV7-9 to TRBJ1-2, with no clear D. Trimming took off 4 bases at V and 5 bases at J, with 14 bases between the two ends. The CDR3 has 14 residues. Germline lookup yields CDR1 SEHNR and CDR2 FQNEAQ (reference sequence). The CDR3 region is CASSSGGLGYGYTF. The DNA of the CDR3 is TGTGCCAGCAGCTCGGGAGGTCTAGGATATGGCTACACCTTC.

The chain joins TRBV20-1 to TRBJ2-3, with D possibly matching TRBD1 (5 bases). The CDR3 is 15 amino acids. The germline gives CDR1 DFQATT, CDR2 SNEGSKA (reference sequence). Trimming took off 6 bases at V and 1 base at J, with 17 bases between the two ends. The CDR3 protein is CSAPRQGYGTDTQYF. CDR3 nucleotides: TGCAGTGCCCCACGGCAGGGCTACGGCACAGATACGCAGTATTTT.

V is TRBV11-3 and J is TRBJ2-1; maybe TRBD1 (6 bases). The CDR3 has 17 amino acids. Germline V gene sequence: CDR1 SGHNT, CDR2 YENEEA. V lost 0 bases to trimming and J lost 8 bases, with 20 bases between them. The CDR3 DNA follows: TGTGCCAGCAGCTTAGATTTCGGAGTGAGCAGGGGCCATGAGCAGTTCTTC. Amino acids: CASSLDFGVSRGHEQFF.

Here the CDR3 reads CASSHRTGRNTEAFF. CDR3 nucleotides: TGCGCCAGCAGCCACAGGACAGGGAGGAACACTGAAGCTTTCTTT. This chain connects TRBV4-3 to TRBJ1-1, with 8 bases identical to TRBD1. V lost 3 bases, J lost 1 base, and 4 bases stayed unmatched. The length of the CDR3 is 15 residues. CDR1 is LGHNA, CDR2 YSLEER, per germline.

The genes are TRBV5-1 and TRBJ2-1; D gene uncertain. This CDR3 comprises 15 residues. Trimming cost V 0 bases and J 3 bases, with 10 bases left between them. Germline V lookup: CDR1 SGHRS, CDR2 YFSETQ. The DNA for the CDR3 is TGCGCCAGCAGCTTGGAACAGAGTAGCTACAATGAGCAGTTCTTC. Amino acid sequence: CASSLEQSSYNEQFF.

The chain recombines TRBV4-3 with TRBJ2-1; 10 bases line up with TRBD2. Germline assignment: CDR1 LGHNA and CDR2 YSLEER. The J segment lost 3 bases and the V segment lost 0 bases, leaving 5 bases of the junction unmatched. There are 17 residues in the CDR3. CDR3 region: CASSQDRASGGYNEQFF. The CDR3 bases are TGCGCCAGCAGCCAAGATCGGGCTAGCGGGGGCTACAATGAGCAGTTCTTC.

A few counts support this clonotype. V usage is TRBV27 and J usage is TRBJ2-7; D remains unclear. The germline V gene encodes CDR1 MNHEY and CDR2 SMNVEV (reference sequence). The germline V and J ends were trimmed by 5 bases and 0 bases, with 8 bases remaining between them. The CDR3 covers 13 residues. CDR3 sequence: CASSVGISYEQYF. CDR3 sequence (DNA): TGTGCCAGCAGTGTAGGGATCTCCTACGAGCAGTACTTC.

J is TRBJ2-4 and V is TRBV6-6; 9 bases fit TRBD2. The CDR3 has 16 residues. Germline V CDR1 and CDR2: MNHNY, SVGAGI (reference sequence). The V and J ends lost 0 bases and 13 bases, in that order; junction bases with no gene match: 13. The CDR3 nucleotides are TGTGCCAGCAGTTACTCGAGGCGGGGGGGAACCTACGGGCAGTACTTC. Its translation is CASSYSRRGGTYGQYF.

This clonotype turned up a few times. The chain combines TRBV12-3 or TRBV12-4 with TRBJ2-7, with a tentative D call TRBD2 (6 bases). CDR3 length: 14 residues. Trimming stripped 2 bases from V and 3 bases from J, with 11 bases between. The CDR3 DNA reads as TGTGCCAGCAGTTTATATGCGGGGAACTACGAGCAGTACTTC. It specifies CASSLYAGNYEQYF.

The chain joins TRBV20-1 to TRBJ1-2, with 7 bases lining up with TRBD1. Trimming at V came to 5 bases and at J to 7 bases, leaving 7 bases not matched to a gene. The V gene's germline CDR1 is DFQATT and CDR2 SNEGSKA (reference sequence). The CDR3 is made up of 12 amino acids. The CDR3 reads CSAPRQGPGYTF. The DNA for the CDR3 is TGCAGTGCTCCTCGACAGGGACCTGGCTACACCTTC.

This clonotype was seen a few times. This chain links TRBV5-6 with TRBJ2-1, with 8 bases matching TRBD1. The V segment lost 0 bases and the J segment 0 bases; nucleotides outside the gene matches: 2. Germline V lookup: CDR1 SGHDT, CDR2 YYEEEE. The CDR3 runs 16 residues. DNA of the CDR3: TGTGCCAGCAGCTTGGACAGGGGGTCCTCCTACAATGAGCAGTTCTTC. Its protein is CASSLDRGSSYNEQFF.

V gene TRBV5-1 combines with J gene TRBJ1-1; D is undetermined. CDR1 SGHRS and CDR2 YFSETQ come from the germline V gene. V shed 5 bases and J shed 4 bases, with 12 bases lying between them. The CDR3 is 13 residues long. The CDR3 DNA reads TGCGCCAGCAGGGGAGGAGGTGGCACTGAAGCTTTCTTT. This encodes CASRGGGGTEAFF.

This clonotype was picked up a small number of times. V and J are TRBV4-3 and TRBJ2-5; 9 nucleotides align to TRBD2. Germline CDR1 LGHNA, CDR2 YSLEER. J gave up 2 bases and V 0 bases, and 4 bases lay outside the gene matches. The CDR3 is 16 amino acids. The CDR3 sequence: CASSQDQGLAQETQYF. The CDR3 DNA is TGCGCCAGCAGCCAAGATCAAGGACTAGCGCAAGAGACCCAGTACTTC.

This rearrangement joins TRBV7-9 to TRBJ1-5; possible D gene TRBD1, 6 bases. Germline values: CDR1 SEHNR, CDR2 FQNEAQ (reference sequence). The CDR3 extends over 16 amino acids. The germline V and J ends were trimmed by 1 base and 3 bases, with 13 bases remaining between them. CDR3 sequence (DNA): TGTGCCAGCAGCTTAGTGGAGGGGGGTACCAATCAGCCCCAGCATTTT. This sequence encodes CASSLVEGGTNQPQHF.

The chain uses TRBV12-3 or TRBV12-4 and TRBJ2-1, with 10 bases lining up with TRBD2. The CDR3 is 16 residues long. J gave up 2 bases and V 7 bases, and 8 bases lay outside the gene matches. The CDR3 DNA reads as TGTGCCAGCACCGATCAGAGCGGGGGGGCCTACAATGAGCAGTTCTTC. This sequence encodes CASTDQSGGAYNEQFF.

The CDR3 spells CASSPSGTSAETQYF. The CDR3, as DNA: TGCGCCAGCAGCCCTTCCGGGACATCGGCGGAGACCCAGTACTTC. This sequence joins TRBV4-3 and TRBJ2-5, with a tentative D call TRBD1 (6 bases). The V gene's germline CDR1 is LGHNA and CDR2 YSLEER. The CDR3 loop spans 15 amino acids. V was shortened by 4 bases and J by 5 bases, with 17 bases between the two germline ends.

The V and J genes are TRBV15 and TRBJ1-5; 9 positions match TRBD1. The germline CDR1 and CDR2 sequences are LNHNV and YYDKDF (reference sequence). V was pared by 2 bases and J by 4 bases, with 3 bases of the junction left unmatched. This CDR3 is built from 15 residues. CDR3 DNA: TGTGCCACCAGCAGAACGGACAGGGGTAATCAGCCCCAGCATTTT. This encodes CATSRTDRGNQPQHF.

The rearrangement uses TRBV7-9 and TRBJ2-7; D call uncertain. V gave up 6 bases and J gave up 7 bases, with 13 bases separating them. From germline, CDR1 is SEHNR and CDR2 FQNEAQ (reference sequence). This CDR3 is 12 amino acids long. The CDR3 bases are TGTGCCAGCAGTCCTCAATCCGTAGAGCAGTACTTC. This codes for CASSPQSVEQYF.

The chain carries TRBV9 and TRBJ2-7; a possible D gene is TRBD1 (6 bases). The V and J ends lost 0 bases and 6 bases respectively, with 16 bases between them. There are 15 residues in the CDR3. In germline, CDR1 is SGDLS, CDR2 YYNGEE. In nucleotides, the CDR3 is TGTGCCAGCAGCGTAGGTCCAGGGGTTTCTTCCGAGCAGTACTTC. This sequence encodes CASSVGPGVSSEQYF.

This clonotype was recorded once. V and J are TRBV20-1 and TRBJ2-7; the D gene could be TRBD1 or TRBD2 (5 bases each). The germline V and J ends were trimmed by 0 bases and 3 bases, with 15 bases remaining between them. The CDR3 has 15 residues. Germline V gene sequence: CDR1 DFQATT, CDR2 SNEGSKA (reference sequence). The CDR3 DNA is TGCAGTGCTAGAGAGGGTCAGGGAGCCTTCTACGAGCAGTACTTC. It encodes CSAREGQGAFYEQYF.

The chain carries TRBV11-1 and TRBJ2-1, with TRBD2 matching 10 bases. J lost 6 bases, V lost 6 bases, and 11 bases had no gene match. Per germline, CDR1 SGHAT and CDR2 FQDESV (reference sequence). The CDR3 covers 16 residues. The CDR3, as DNA: TGTGCCAGCAGTCCCCCCCTTTTAGCGGGGGGCAATGAGCAGTTCTTC. It is translated as CASSPPLLAGGNEQFF.

The V call is TRBV7-9, the J call TRBJ2-1; D ambiguous. Between the trimmed V and J ends, which lost 4 bases and 8 bases, there was a span of 6 bases. CDR3 length: 11 residues. Looked up from germline, CDR1 is SEHNR and CDR2 is FQNEAQ (reference sequence). The CDR3 is CASSSFDEQFF. CDR3 nucleotides: TGTGCCAGCAGCTCCTTCGATGAGCAGTTCTTC.

The chain combines TRBV7-2 with TRBJ2-4, with a weak D call TRBD2 (5 bases). Deletions cut 3 bases from V and 9 bases from J, with 15 bases between. From germline, CDR1 is SGHTA and CDR2 FQGNSA. CDR3 length equals 14 residues. The CDR3 coding sequence is TGTGCCAGCAGCTTTTTCCCCTCAAGCGGCATTCAGTACTTC. This codes for CASSFFPSSGIQYF.

The rearrangement joins TRBV4-2 to TRBJ1-1; D perhaps matches TRBD1 (5 bases). Germline-derived CDR1 and CDR2 are LGHNA and YNFKEQ. The ends were cut back, 3 bases at V and 5 bases at J, with 13 bases in the middle. This CDR3 has 14 amino acids. CDR3 DNA: TGTGCCAGCAGCCAGAGGGACGCCAGGACTGAAGCTTTCTTT. Amino acid sequence: CASSQRDARTEAFF.

This clonotype showed up just a few times. The chain joins TRBV12-3 or TRBV12-4 to TRBJ2-1; no clear D. The CDR3 runs to 12 residues. Trimming stripped 3 bases from V and 12 bases from J, with 12 bases between. CDR3 loop: CASSLAGYRQFF. As DNA, the CDR3 is TGTGCCAGCAGTTTGGCCGGGTACAGGCAGTTCTTC.

The genes are TRBV9 and TRBJ2-7; 11 nucleotides agree with TRBD2. In germline, CDR1 is SGDLS, CDR2 YYNGEE. V shed 3 bases, J shed 2 bases, and the junction held 4 bases outside the gene matches. The CDR3 is 15 amino acids. The CDR3 DNA follows: TGTGCCAGCAGCGGCGGGACTAGCGGCACCTACGAGCAGTACTTC. Translating gives CASSGGTSGTYEQYF.

This clonotype was seen once. V usage is TRBV28 and J usage is TRBJ2-5; 8 positions agree with TRBD1. The CDR3 covers 17 residues. The junction had 10 bases not matched to a gene; V was cut back by 2 bases and J by 2 bases. Germline lookup yields CDR1 MDHEN and CDR2 SYDVKM. In nucleotides, the CDR3 is TGTGCCAGCAGTTTAGGGGTGGGGGACAGGATACAAGAGACCCAGTACTTC. Protein: CASSLGVGDRIQETQYF.